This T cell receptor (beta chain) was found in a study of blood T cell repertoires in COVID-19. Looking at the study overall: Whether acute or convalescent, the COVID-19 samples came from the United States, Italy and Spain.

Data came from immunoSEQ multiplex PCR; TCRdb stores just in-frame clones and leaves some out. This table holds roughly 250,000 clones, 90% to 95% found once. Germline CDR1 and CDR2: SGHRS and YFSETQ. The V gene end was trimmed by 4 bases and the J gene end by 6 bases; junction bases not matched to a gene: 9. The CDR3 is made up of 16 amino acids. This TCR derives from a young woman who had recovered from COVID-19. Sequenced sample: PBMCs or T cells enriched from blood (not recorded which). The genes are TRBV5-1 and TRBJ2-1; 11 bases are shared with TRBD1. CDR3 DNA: TGCGCCAGCAGCGTGACCTCCGGGACAGGGGGCAATGAGCAGTTCTTC. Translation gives CASSVTSGTGGNEQFF.